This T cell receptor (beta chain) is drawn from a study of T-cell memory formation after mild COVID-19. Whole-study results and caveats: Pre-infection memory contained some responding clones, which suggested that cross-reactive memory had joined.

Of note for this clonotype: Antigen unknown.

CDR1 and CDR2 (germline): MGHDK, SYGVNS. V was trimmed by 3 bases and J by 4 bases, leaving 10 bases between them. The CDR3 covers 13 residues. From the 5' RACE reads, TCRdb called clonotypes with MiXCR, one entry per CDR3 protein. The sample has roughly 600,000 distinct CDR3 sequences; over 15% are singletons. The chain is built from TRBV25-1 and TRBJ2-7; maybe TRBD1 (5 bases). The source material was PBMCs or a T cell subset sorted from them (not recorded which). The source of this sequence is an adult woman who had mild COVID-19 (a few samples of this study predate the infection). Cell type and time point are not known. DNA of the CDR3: TGTGCCAGCAGTGACAGGGAAGGGTACGAGCAGTACTTC. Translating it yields CASSDREGYEQYF.